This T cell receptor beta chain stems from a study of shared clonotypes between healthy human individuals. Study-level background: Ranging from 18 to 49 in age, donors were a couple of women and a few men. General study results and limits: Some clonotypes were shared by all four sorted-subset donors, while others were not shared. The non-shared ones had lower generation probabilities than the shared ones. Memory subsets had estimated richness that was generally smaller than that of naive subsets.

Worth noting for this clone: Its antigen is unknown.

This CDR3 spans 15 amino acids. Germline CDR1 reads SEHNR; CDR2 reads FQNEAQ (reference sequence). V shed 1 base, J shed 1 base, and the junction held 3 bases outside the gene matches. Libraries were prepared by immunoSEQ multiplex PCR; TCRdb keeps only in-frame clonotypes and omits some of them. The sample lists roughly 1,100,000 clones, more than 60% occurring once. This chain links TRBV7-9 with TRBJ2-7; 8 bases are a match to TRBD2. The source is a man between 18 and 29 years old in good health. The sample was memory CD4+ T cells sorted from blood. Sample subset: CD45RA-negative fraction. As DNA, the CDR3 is TGTGCCAGCAGCTTAGGGGCGGGAGGATCCTACGAGCAGTACTTC. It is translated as CASSLGAGGSYEQYF.